This T cell receptor (beta chain) stems from a study of blood T cell repertoires in COVID-19. Background on the study: The samples span acute and convalescent COVID-19 from the United States, Italy and Spain. PBMCs, B-cell-depleted T cells, or T cells provided the cDNA or gDNA that made up the material.

Participants' reported clinical history set cohort assignment. Germline CDR1 LGHDT, CDR2 YNNKEL (reference sequence). The CDR3 length is 13 residues. Trimming stripped 4 bases from V and 5 bases from J, with 12 bases between. Original handling: Quantification of nucleated cells was approximated via reference gene primer amplification. Sequencing used immunoSEQ multiplex PCR; TCRdb keeps in-frame clones, though not all of them. V and J calls and clone size are as listed in that table; D and trimming were resolved from the DNA. The sample has 200,000 to 250,000 clones; around 81% are singletons. Input material: PBMCs or T cells enriched from blood (not recorded which). The chain has TRBV3-1 (or the pseudogene TRBV3-2) and TRBJ2-7; D is perhaps TRBD2 (5 bases). The clonotype was recovered from a woman between 45 and 65 years old with acute COVID-19. CDR3 DNA: TGTGCCAGCAGCCCCCCGGAGGTGAACGAGCAGTACTTC. Translated, it gives CASSPPEVNEQYF.